The entry below gives a single T cell receptor (beta chain) sequence along with its context. TCRdb reanalysed the 5' RACE reads using MiXCR and keeps one entry per CDR3 protein. Among fewer than 650,000 distinct CDR3 sequences listed, roughly 6.6% were seen once. This CDR3 is 16 amino acids long. J gave up 1 base and V 0 bases, and 2 bases lay outside the gene matches. Germline V gene sequence: CDR1 SGHRS, CDR2 YFSETQ. These data are taken from a study of identical twins. These same records also appear under a second study, on yellow fever vaccine responses in identical twins.

Sequencing input: PBMCs. This sequence was found in a woman aged 18-35 years in good health. The chain couples TRBV5-1 to TRBJ1-1; TRBD1 matches 11 bases. CDR3 residues: CASSLGTGGQNTEAFF. Written as DNA, the CDR3 is TGCGCCAGCAGCTTGGGGACAGGGGGCCAGAACACTGAAGCTTTCTTT.